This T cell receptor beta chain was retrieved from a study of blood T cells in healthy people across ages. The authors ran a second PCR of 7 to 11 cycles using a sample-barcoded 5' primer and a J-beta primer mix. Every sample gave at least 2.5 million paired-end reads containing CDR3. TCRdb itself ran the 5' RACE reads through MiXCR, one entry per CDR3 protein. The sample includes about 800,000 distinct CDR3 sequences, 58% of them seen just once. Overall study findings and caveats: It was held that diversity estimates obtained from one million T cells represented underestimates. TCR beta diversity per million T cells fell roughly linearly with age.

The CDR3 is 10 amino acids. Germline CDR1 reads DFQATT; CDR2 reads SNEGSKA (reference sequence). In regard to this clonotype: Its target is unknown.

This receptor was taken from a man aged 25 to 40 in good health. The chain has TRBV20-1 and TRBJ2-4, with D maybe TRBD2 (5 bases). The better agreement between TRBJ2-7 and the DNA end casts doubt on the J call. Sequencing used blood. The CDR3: CSAGENEQYF. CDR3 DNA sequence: TGCAGTGCTGGGGAGAACGAGCAGTACTTC.